This TCR beta chain was documented in a study of CD8 T cells in Susac syndrome. Random hexamers were used to reverse transcribe an amount of roughly 0.5 to 1 ug RNA. The authors amplified TCR beta CDR3 across 54 Vbeta and 13 Jbeta using immunoSEQ multiplex PCR. TCRdb passed the immunoSEQ multiplex PCR reads through MiXCR, listing each CDR3 protein once. The repertoire includes 50,000 to 60,000 distinct CDR3 sequences, over 85% of them detected once, and approximately 0.21% sits in the top ten. Details on this clonotype: The antigen is unknown.

Study-wide results and caveats: It was acknowledged in the study that the number of individuals who were included in its TCR sequencing and HLA analysis was relatively small.

The CDR3 runs to 13 residues. Germline V gene sequence: CDR1 MNHNY, CDR2 SVGAGI (reference sequence). Trimming shortened V by 2 bases and J by 4 bases, and 8 bases separated the two germline ends. Sequencing of TCR beta was performed on blood CD8+ and CD4+ T cells. TEMRA cells were enriched by FACS, while CD8+ and CD4+ T cells were obtained through a negative isolation that was performed magnetically. The sample taken for sequencing was CD8+ T cells from PBMCs. This chain links TRBV6-6 with TRBJ1-2; D perhaps matches TRBD1 (5 bases). This TCR derives from a human donor in good health. For the CDR3, the DNA is TGTGCCAGCAGTTACCGCGGGGGCTATGGCTACACCTTC. As protein: CASSYRGGYGYTF.